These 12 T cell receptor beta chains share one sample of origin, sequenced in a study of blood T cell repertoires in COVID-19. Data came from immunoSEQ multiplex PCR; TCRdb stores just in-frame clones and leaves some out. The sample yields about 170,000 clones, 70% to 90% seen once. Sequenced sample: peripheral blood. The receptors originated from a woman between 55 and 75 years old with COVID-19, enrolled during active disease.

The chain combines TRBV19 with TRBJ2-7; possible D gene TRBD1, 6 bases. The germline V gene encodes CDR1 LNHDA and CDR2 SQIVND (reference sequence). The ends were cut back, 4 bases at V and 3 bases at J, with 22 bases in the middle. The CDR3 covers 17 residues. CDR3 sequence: CASSKGSVGGFFYEQYF. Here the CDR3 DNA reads TGTGCCAGTAGTAAAGGGTCCGTAGGGGGATTCTTCTACGAGCAGTACTTC.

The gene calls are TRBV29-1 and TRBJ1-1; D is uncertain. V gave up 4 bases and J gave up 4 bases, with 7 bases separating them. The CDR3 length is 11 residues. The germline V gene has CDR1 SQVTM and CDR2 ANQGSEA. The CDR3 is CSVGGGTEAFF. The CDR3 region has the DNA TGCAGCGTTGGGGGAGGCACTGAAGCTTTCTTT.

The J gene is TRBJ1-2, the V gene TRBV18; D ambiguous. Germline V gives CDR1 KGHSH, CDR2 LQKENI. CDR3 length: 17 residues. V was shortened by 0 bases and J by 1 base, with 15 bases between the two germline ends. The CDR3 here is CASSPPSQWADNYGYTF. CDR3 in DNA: TGTGCCAGCTCACCACCAAGTCAGTGGGCAGATAACTATGGCTACACCTTC.

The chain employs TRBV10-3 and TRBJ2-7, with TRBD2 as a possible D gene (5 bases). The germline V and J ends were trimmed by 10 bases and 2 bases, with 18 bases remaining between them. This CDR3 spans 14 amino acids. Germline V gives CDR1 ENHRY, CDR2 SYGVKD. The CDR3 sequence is CASAFRGLPYEQYF. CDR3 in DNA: TGTGCCAGCGCTTTCCGGGGTCTTCCCTACGAGCAGTACTTC.

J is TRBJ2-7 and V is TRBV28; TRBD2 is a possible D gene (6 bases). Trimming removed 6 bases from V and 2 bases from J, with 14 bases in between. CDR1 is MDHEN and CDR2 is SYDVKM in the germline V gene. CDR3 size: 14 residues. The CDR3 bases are TGTGCCAGCAGGTTTTCTAGCGCCCCCTACGAGCAGTACTTC. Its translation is CASRFSSAPYEQYF. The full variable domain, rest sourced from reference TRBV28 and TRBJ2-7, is DVKVTQSSRYLVKRTGEKVFLECVQDMDHENMFWYRQDPGLGLRLIYFSYDVKMKEKGDIPEGYSVSREKKERFSLILESASTNQTSMYLCASRFSSAPYEQYFGPGTRLTVT.

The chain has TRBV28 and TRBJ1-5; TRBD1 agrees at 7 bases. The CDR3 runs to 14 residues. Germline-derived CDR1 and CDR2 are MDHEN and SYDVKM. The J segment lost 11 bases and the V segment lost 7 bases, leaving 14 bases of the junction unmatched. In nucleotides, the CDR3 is TGTGCCAGCAAATCTACGGGACAGCTCAGGTCCCAGCATTTT. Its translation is CASKSTGQLRSQHF.

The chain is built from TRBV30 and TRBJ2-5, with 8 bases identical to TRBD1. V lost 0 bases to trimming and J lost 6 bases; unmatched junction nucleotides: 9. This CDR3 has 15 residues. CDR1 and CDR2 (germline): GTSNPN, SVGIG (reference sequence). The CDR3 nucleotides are TGTGCCTGGAGTGTTCGGGACAGGCTGGGGAAGACCCAGTACTTC. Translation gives CAWSVRDRLGKTQYF. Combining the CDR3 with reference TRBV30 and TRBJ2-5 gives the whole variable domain SQTIHQWPATLVQPVGSPLSLECTVEGTSNPNLYWYRQAAGRGLQLLFYSVGIGQISSEVPQNLSASRPQDRQFILSSKKLLLSDSGFYLCAWSVRDRLGKTQYFGPGTRLLVL.

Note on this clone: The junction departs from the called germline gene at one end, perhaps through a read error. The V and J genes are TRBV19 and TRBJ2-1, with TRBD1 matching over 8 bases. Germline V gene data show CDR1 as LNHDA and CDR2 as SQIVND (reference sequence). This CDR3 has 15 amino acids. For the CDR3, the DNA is TGTGCCAGCAGTATAGCCAGGACAGGGATGAATGAGCAGTTCTTC. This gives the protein CASSIARTGMNEQFF.

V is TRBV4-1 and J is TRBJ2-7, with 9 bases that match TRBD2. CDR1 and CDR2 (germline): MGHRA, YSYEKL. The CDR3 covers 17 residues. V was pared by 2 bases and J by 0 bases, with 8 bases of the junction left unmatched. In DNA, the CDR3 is TGCGCCAGCAGCCAAAAAGTACTAGCGGGTAGCTCCTACGAGCAGTACTTC. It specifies CASSQKVLAGSSYEQYF.

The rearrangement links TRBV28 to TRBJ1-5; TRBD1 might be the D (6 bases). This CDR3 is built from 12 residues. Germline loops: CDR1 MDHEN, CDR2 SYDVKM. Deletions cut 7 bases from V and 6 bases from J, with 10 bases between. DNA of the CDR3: TGTGCCAGCATTACAGGGTTTCAGCCCCAGCATTTT. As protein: CASITGFQPQHF.

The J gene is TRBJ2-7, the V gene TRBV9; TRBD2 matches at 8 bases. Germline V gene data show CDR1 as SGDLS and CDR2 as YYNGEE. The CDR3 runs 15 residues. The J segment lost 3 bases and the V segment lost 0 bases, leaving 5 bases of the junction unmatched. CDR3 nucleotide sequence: TGTGCCAGCAGCGTAGCGGGAGGGAGGGTCTACGAGCAGTACTTC. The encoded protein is CASSVAGGRVYEQYF.

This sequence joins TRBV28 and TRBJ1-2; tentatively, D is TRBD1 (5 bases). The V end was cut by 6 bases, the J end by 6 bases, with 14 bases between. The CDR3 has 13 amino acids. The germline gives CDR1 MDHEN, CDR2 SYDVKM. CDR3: CASRVRESHGYTF. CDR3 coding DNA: TGTGCCAGCAGGGTCAGGGAATCCCATGGCTACACCTTC.